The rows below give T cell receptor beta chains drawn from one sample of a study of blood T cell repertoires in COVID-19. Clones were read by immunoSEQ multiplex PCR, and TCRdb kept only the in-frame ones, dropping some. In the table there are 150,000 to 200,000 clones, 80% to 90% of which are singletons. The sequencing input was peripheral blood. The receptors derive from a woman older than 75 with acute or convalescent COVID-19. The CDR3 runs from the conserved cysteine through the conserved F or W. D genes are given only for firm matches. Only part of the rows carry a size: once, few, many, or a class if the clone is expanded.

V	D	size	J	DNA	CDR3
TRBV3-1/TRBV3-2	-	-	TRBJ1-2	TGTGCCAGCAGCCAAGTCGCGGCAGCTAACTATGGCTACACCTTC	CASSQVAAANYGYTF
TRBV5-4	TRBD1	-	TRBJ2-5	TGTGCCAGCAGCCCCCCTCTGGGAGGACAGGGGCCTTCGGCCCAGTACTTC	CASSPPLGGQGPSAQYF
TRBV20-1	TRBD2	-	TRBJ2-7	TGCAGTGCTACTGAACCCGGGACTAGTAGCGAGCAGTACTTC	CSATEPGTSSEQYF
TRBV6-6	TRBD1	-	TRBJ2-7	TGTGCCAGCTCGGGACAGCCCTACGAGCAGTACTTC	CASSGQPYEQYF
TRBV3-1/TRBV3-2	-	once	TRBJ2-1	TGTGCCAGCAGCCCACTTGGAGCCAACAATGAGCAGTTCTTC	CASSPLGANNEQFF
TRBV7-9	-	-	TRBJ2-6	TGTGCCAGCAGCTTGGCACAGGGTGCCGGGGCCAACGTCCTGACTTTC	CASSLAQGAGANVLTF
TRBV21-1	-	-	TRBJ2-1	TGTGCCAGCAGCGTCCCGGACGGGAGAACCTACAATGAGCAGTTCTTC	CASSVPDGRTYNEQFF
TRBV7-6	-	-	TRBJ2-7	TGTGCCAGCAGCTTAGCGCGTCAGGACGAGCAGTACTTC	CASSLARQDEQYF
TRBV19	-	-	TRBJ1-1	TGTGCCAGTAGTGTGGACAGCTACACTGAAGCTTTCTTT	CASSVDSYTEAFF
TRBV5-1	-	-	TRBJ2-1	TGCGCCAGCAGCTTGGGGGACTGGGGTCATGAGCAGTTCTTC	CASSLGDWGHEQFF
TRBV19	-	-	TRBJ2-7	TGTGCCAGTAAGTACCGGGCCCGGGGGACCTACGAGCAGTACTTC	CASKYRARGTYEQYF
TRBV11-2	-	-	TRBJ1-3	TGTGCCAGCAGGCGATCTGGAAACACCATATATTTT	CASRRSGNTIYF
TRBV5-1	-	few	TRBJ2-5	TGCGCCAGCAGCTTGGGACAGCTTGGGGAGACCCAGTACTTC	CASSLGQLGETQYF
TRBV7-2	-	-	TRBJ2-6	TGTGCCAGCAGTCGCAGGGGCCGGGGCTCTGGGGCCAACGTCCTGACTTTC	CASSRRGRGSGANVLTF
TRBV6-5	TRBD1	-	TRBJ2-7	TGTGCCAGCAGGGCCGGGACAGGGGGCTACGAGCAGTACTTC	CASRAGTGGYEQYF
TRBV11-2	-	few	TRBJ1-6	TGTGCCAGCAGCTCTGAGACAGCCGCCTCACCCCTCCACTTT	CASSSETAASPLHF
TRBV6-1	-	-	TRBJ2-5	TGTGCCAGCACCCACTCGGAGACCCAGTACTTC	CASTHSETQYF
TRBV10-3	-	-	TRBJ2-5	TGTGCCATCAGTGACCCTGGGGCAGCCCGGGAGACCCAGTACTTC	CAISDPGAARETQYF